Listed here are 2 T cell receptor beta chains from one sample, sequenced in a study of T cells in Graves' hyperthyroidism and ophthalmopathy. RNA transcripts provided the source from which TCR beta CDR3 regions were amplified. First-round RT-PCR with HTBI primers amplified the TCR CDR3 region. TCRdb analysed the multiplex PCR reads with MiXCR anew, one entry per CDR3 protein. This sample has 350,000 to 500,000 distinct CDR3 sequences, with roughly an eighth found just once. Sequenced material: blood. The receptors originated from a woman aged 18-29 years with Graves' hyperthyroidism.

This clonotype was found many times. This chain joins TRBV6-2 or TRBV6-3 and TRBJ1-1; TRBD1 might be the D (5 bases). Germline V gene data show CDR1 as MNHEY and CDR2 as SVGEGT. Trimming removed 7 bases from V and 8 bases from J, with 14 bases in between. The CDR3 has 12 amino acids. The CDR3 loop reads CASTETGGEAFF. Written as DNA, the CDR3 is TGTGCCAGCACCGAGACCGGGGGGGAAGCTTTCTTT.

This clonotype was detected a few times. The CDR3 protein is CASSYWQGVSNEQFF. DNA for the CDR3: TGTGCCAGCAGTTACTGGCAGGGGGTCAGCAATGAGCAGTTCTTC. The J gene is TRBJ2-1, the V gene TRBV6-2 or TRBV6-3; TRBD1 matches 7 bases. Germline V gene sequence: CDR1 MNHEY, CDR2 SVGEGT. The CDR3 extends over 15 amino acids. The V segment lost 1 base and the J segment 6 bases; nucleotides outside the gene matches: 6.